This T cell receptor (beta chain) originates from a study of identical twins. Study-wide points: Conclusions relied on cross-sectional statistical analysis, not following the same donors. The study found weaker excess twin sharing in beta out-of-frame sequences.

A note on this clonotype: The target antigen is unknown.

MiXCR was run by TCRdb on the 5' RACE reads, yielding one entry per CDR3 protein. The top ten hold 10% to 15% of the sample, which has under 900,000 distinct CDR3 sequences, over 15% seen once. This CDR3 has 13 residues. Germline assignment: CDR1 LNHDA and CDR2 SQIVND (reference sequence). Trimming cost V 5 bases and J 3 bases, with 10 bases left between them. A further study also used this sample, focusing on T cells expressing NK-cell markers. From that second work: NKG2C+ dominant clonotype frequencies in five or six donors were roughly 1.0-7.5% of CD8+ T cells. Where a few donors were concerned, these clonotypes also led the CD3+CD56-NKG2C+ fraction.

Sequencing was done on a sample of PBMCs. The rearrangement uses TRBV19 and TRBJ1-2; unclear D gene. The source is a woman younger than 35 in good health. CDR3 region: CASSFSGYYGYTF. The CDR3 region has the DNA TGTGCCAGTAGTTTTTCGGGGTACTATGGCTACACCTTC.